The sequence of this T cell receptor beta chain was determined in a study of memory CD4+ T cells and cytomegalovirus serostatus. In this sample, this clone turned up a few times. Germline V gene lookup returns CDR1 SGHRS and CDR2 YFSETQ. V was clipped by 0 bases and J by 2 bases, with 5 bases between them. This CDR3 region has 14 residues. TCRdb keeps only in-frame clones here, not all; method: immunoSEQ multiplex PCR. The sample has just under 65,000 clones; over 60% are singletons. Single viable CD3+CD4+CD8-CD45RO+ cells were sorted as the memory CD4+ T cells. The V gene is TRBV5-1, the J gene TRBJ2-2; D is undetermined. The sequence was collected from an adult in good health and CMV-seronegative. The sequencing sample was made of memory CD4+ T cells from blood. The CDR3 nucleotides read TGCGCCAGCAGCTTGGGAGCAAACACCGGGGAGCTGTTTTTT. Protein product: CASSLGANTGELFF.